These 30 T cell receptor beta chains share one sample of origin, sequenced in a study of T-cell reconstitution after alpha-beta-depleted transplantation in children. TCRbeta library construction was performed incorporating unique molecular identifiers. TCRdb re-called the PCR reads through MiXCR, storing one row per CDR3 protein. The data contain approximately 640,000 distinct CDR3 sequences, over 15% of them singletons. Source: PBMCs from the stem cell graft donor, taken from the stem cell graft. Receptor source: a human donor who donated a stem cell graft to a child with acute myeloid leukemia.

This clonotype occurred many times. The CDR3 DNA reads TGTGCCATCAGTGAGTGGACAGGGGTGAATCATAGCAATCAGCCCCAGCATTTT. Translating gives CAISEWTGVNHSNQPQHF. This chain joins TRBV10-3 and TRBJ1-5; 9 bases are a match to TRBD1. The germline V gene has CDR1 ENHRY and CDR2 SYGVKD. Trimming took 1 base from V and 0 from J; bases not matched to a gene: 7. The CDR3 runs to 18 residues.

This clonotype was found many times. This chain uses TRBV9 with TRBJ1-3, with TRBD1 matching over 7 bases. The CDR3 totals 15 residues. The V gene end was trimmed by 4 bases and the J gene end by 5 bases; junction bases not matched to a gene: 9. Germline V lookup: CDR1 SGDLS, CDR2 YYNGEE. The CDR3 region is CASSPWVDRRNTIYF. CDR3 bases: TGTGCCAGCAGCCCTTGGGTGGACAGGCGAAACACCATATATTTT. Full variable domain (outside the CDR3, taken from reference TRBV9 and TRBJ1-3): DSGVTQTPKHLITATGQRVTLRCSPRSGDLSVYWYQQSLDQGLQFLIQYYNGEERAKGNILERFSAQQFPDLHSELNLSSLELGDSALYFCASSPWVDRRNTIYFGEGSWLTVV.

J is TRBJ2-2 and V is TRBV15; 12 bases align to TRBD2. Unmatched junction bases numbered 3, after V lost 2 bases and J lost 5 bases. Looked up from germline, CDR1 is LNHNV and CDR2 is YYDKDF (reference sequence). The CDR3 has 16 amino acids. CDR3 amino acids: CATSRSGLAGTGELFF. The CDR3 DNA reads TGTGCCACCAGCAGATCCGGACTAGCGGGGACCGGGGAGCTGTTTTTT. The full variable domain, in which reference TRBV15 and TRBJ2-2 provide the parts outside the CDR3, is DAMVIQNPRYQVTQFGKPVTLSCSQTLNHNVMYWYQQKSSQAPKLLFHYYDKDFNNEADTPDNFQSRRPNTSFCFLDIRSPGLGDTAMYLCATSRSGLAGTGELFFGEGSRLTVL.

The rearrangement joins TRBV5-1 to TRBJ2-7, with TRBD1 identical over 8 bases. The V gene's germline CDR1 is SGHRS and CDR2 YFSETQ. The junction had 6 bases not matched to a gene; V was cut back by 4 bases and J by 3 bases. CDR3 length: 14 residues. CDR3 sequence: CASSLRTGNYEQYV. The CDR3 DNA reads TGCGCCAGCAGCCTGAGGACAGGGAACTACGAGCAGTACGTC.

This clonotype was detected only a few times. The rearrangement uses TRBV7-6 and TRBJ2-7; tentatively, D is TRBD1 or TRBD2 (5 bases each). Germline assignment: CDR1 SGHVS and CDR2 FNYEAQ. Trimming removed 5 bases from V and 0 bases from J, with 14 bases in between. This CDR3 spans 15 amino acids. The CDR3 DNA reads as TGTGCCAGCAGCCCCGGGACGCGGAACTCCTACGAGCAGTACTTC. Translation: CASSPGTRNSYEQYF.

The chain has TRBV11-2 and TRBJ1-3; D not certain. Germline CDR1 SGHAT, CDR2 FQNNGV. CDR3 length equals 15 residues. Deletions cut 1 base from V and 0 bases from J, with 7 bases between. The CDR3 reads CASSLGLASGNTIYF. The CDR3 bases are TGTGCCAGCAGCTTAGGTTTAGCCTCTGGAAACACCATATATTTT.

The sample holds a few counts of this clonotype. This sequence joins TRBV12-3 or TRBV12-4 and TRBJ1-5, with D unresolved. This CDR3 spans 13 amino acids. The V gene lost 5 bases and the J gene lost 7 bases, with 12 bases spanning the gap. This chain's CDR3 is CASSLTTEQPQHF. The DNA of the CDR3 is TGTGCCAGCAGTCTAACCACTGAACAGCCCCAGCATTTT.

CDR3 DNA: TGCAGTGCTCACGCCTTAGGGACAGGTCCGAACACCGGGGAGCTGTTTTTT. It specifies CSAHALGTGPNTGELFF. The genes are TRBV20-1 and TRBJ2-2; 8 bases are shared with TRBD1. This CDR3 comprises 17 residues. Germline CDR1 reads DFQATT; CDR2 reads SNEGSKA (reference sequence). V trimming: 5 bases; J trimming: 0 bases; junction bases outside the gene matches: 11.

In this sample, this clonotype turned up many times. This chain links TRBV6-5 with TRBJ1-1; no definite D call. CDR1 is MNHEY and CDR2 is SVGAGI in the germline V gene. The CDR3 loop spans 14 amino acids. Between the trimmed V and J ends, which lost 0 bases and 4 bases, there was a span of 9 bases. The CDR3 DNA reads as TGTGCCAGCAGTTACTCGTTAGGAGCCACTGAAGCTTTCTTT. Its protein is CASSYSLGATEAFF.

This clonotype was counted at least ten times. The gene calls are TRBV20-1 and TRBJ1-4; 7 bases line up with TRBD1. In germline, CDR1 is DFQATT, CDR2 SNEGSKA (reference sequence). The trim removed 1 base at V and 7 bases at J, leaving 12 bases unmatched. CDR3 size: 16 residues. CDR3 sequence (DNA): TGCAGTGCTAGAGGGGGTGACGGGACAGTTGGTGAAAAACTGTTTTTT. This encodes CSARGGDGTVGEKLFF.

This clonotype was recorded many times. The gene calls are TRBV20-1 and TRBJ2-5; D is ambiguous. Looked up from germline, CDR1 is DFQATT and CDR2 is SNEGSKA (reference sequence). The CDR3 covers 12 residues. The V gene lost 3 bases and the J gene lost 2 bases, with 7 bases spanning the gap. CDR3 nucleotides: TGCAGTGCTAGTCCCCTTCAAGAGACCCAGTACTTC. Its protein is CSASPLQETQYF.

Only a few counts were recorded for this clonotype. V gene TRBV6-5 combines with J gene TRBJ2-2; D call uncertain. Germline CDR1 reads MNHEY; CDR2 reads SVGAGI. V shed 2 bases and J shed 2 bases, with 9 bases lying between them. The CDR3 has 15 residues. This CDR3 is CASSYRRFNTGELFF. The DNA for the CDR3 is TGTGCCAGCAGTTACCGCAGGTTTAACACCGGGGAGCTGTTTTTT.

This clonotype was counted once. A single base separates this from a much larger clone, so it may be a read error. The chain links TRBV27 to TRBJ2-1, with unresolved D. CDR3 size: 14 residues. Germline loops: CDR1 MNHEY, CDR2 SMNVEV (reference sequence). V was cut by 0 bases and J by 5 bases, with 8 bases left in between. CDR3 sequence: CASSLSVADNEQFF. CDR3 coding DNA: TGTGCCAGCAGTTTATCTGTGGCAGACAATGAGCAGTTCTTC.

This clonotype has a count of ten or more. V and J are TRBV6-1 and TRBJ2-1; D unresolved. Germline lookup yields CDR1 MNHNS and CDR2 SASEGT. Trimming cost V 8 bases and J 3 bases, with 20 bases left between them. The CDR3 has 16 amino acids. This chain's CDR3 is CASGPSLLALYNEQFF. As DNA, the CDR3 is TGTGCCAGCGGGCCGTCTCTCCTTGCTCTCTACAATGAGCAGTTCTTC.

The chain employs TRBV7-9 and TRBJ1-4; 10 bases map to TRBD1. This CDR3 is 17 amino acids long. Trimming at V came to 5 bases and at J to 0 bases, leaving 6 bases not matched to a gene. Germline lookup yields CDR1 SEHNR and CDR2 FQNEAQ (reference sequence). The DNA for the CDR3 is TGTGCCAGCAGCATTGACAGGGGGCCGTCAACTAATGAAAAACTGTTTTTT. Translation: CASSIDRGPSTNEKLFF.

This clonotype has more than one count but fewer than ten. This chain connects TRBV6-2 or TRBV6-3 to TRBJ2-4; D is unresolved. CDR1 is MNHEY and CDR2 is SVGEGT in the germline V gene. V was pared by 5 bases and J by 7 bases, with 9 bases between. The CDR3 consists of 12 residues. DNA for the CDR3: TGTGCCAGCAGTACCCTTCAGAACATTCAGTACTTC. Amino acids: CASSTLQNIQYF.

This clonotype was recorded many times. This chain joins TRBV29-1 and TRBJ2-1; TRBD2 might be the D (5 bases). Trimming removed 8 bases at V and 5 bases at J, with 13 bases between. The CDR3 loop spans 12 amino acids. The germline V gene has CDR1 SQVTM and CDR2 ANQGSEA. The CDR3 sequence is CSTAGSHNEQFF. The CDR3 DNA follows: TGCAGCACCGCGGGCTCGCACAATGAGCAGTTCTTC.

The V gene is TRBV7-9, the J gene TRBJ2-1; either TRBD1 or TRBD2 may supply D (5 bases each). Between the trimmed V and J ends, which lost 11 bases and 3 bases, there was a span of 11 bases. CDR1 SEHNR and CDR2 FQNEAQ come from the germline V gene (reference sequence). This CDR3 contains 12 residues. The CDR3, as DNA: TGTGCCGGGGGACCGATCTACAATGAGCAGTTCTTC. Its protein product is CAGGPIYNEQFF. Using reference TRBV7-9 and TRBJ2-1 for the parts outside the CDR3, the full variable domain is DTGVSQNPRHKITKRGQNVTFRCDPISEHNRLYWYRQTLGQGPEFLTYFQNEAQLEKSRLLSDRFSAERPKGSFSTLEIQRTEQGDSAMYLCAGGPIYNEQFFGPGTRLTVL.

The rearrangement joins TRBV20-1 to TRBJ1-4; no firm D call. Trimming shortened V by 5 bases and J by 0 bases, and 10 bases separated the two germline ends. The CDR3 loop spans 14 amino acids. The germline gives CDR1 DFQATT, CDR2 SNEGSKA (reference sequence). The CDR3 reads CSASDGATNEKLFF. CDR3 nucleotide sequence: TGCAGTGCTTCGGACGGTGCAACTAATGAAAAACTGTTTTTT.

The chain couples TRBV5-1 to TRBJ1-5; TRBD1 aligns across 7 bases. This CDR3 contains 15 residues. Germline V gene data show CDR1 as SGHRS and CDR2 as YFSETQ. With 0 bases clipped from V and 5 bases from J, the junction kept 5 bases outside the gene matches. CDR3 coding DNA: TGCGCCAGCAGCTTGGAAACAGGGGTATATCAGCCCCAGCATTTT. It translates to CASSLETGVYQPQHF.

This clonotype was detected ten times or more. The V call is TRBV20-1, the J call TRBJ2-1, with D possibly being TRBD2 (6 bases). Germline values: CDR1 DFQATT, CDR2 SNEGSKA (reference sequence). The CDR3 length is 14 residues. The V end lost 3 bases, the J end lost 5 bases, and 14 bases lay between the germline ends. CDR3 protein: CSASSGVLNNEQFF. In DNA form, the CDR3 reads TGCAGTGCTAGCTCGGGGGTCCTCAACAATGAGCAGTTCTTC.

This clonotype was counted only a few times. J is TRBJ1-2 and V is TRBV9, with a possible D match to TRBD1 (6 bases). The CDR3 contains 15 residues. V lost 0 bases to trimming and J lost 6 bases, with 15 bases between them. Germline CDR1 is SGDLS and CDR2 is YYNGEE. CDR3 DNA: TGTGCCAGCAGCGTAGAGGACAGCCCTCGCCATGGCTACACCTTC. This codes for CASSVEDSPRHGYTF.

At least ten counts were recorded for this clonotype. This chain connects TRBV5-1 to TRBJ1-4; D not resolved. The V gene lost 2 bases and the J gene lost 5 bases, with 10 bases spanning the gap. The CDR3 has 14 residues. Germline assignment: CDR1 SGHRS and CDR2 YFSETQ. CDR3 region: CASSLRGGNEKLFF. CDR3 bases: TGCGCCAGCAGCTTACGAGGAGGGAATGAAAAACTGTTTTTT.

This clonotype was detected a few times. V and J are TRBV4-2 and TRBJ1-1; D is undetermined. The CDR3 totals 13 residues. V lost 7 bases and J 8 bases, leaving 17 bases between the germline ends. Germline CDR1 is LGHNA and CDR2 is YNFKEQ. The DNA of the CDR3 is TGTGCCAGCACCCATGGGAGGTTCATGGAAGCTTTCTTT. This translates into CASTHGRFMEAFF.

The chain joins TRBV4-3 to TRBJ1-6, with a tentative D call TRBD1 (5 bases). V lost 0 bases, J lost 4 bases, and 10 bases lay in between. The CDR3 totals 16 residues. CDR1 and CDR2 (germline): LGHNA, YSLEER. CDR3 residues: CASSQDGGVYNSPLHF. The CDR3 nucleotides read TGCGCCAGCAGCCAAGATGGGGGGGTATATAATTCACCCCTCCACTTT.

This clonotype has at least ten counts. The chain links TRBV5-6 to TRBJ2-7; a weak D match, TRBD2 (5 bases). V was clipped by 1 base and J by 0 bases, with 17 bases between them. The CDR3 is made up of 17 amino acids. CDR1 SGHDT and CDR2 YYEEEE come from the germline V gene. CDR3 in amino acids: CASSLTWPSTSSYEQYV. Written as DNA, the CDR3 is TGTGCCAGCAGCTTGACGTGGCCCTCCACTAGCTCCTACGAGCAGTACGTC.

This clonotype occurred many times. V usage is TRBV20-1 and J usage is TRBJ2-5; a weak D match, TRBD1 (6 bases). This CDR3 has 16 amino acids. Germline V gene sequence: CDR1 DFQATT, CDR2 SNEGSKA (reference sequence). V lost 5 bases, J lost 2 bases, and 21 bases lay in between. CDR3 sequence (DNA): TGCAGTGCTCCGACCGGACCGAGGGGGTCACAAGAGACCCAGTACTTC. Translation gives CSAPTGPRGSQETQYF.

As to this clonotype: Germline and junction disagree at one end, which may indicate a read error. CDR3 sequence (DNA): TGTGCCAGGAGCGGCGGCGGGGGAAAGGATCAGCCCCAGCATTTT. Translating it yields CARSGGGGKDQPQHF. This chain uses TRBV9 with TRBJ1-5; the D gene is possibly TRBD1 (5 bases). CDR3 length: 15 residues. The V gene's germline CDR1 is SGDLS and CDR2 YYNGEE.

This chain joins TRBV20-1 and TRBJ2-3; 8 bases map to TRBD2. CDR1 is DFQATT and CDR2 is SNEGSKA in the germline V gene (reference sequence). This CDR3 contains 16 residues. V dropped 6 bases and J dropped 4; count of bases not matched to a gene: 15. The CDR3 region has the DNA TGCAGTGCCCCCCGGGATCCGGGGGGGTACGCAGATACGCAGTATTTT. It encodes CSAPRDPGGYADTQYF.

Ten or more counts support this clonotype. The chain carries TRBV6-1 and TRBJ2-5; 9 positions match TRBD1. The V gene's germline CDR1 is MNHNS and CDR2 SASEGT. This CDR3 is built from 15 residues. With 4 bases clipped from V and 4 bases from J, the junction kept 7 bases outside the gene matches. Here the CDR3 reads CASSGDRVYGETQYF. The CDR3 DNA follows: TGTGCCAGCAGTGGGGACAGGGTCTATGGAGAGACCCAGTACTTC.